This T cell receptor beta chain was captured by sequencing in a study of CD8 T cells in Susac syndrome. An input of 0.5 to 1 ug of RNA was subjected to reverse transcription using random hexamers. The TCR beta CDR3 was amplified by immunoSEQ multiplex PCR across 54 Vbeta, 13 Jbeta. TCRdb reprocessed the immunoSEQ multiplex PCR reads via MiXCR and lists one record per CDR3 protein. The data hold approximately 110,000 distinct CDR3 sequences, with just under 95% observed a single time. The authors sequenced TCR beta from blood CD8+ and CD4+ T cells. Purification of the CD8+ and CD4+ T cells relied on negative isolation, and TEMRA cells underwent FACS enrichment. In regard to this clonotype: Antigen: not known.

The CDR3 spans 22 residues. Trimming left V 2 bases short and J 6 bases short, with 37 bases between. Notes on the study in general: The study admitted that it had a relatively small number of individuals in its TCR sequencing and HLA analysis.

Sequencing was done on a sample of CD4+ T cells from PBMCs. The chain links TRBV23-1 to TRBJ1-2, with D perhaps matching TRBD1 (6 bases). TRBV23-1 is labeled an ORF, and its function is uncertain. This receptor was taken from a human donor in good health. CDR3 bases: TGCGCCAGCAGTCAAAACGAAGCATCCTCCGGGACACTCAACCGAACGACTAATGGCTACACCTTC. Its protein product is CASSQNEASSGTLNRTTNGYTF.